These T cell receptor beta chains were read from a single sample in a study of CD8 T cells in ankylosing spondylitis. Via MiXCR, TCRdb re-called the 5' RACE reads, giving one row per CDR3 protein. The sample lists 200,000 to 250,000 distinct CDR3 sequences; over 9.5% were seen once. Sequencing input: blood, either unsorted or a sorted T cell fraction (not recorded which). The receptors were gathered from a male donor with ankylosing spondylitis or in good health (not recorded which). Each CDR3 is given with its conserved first and last residue. The D gene is left open where the match is weak. A row's size may be missing; if present it is once, few, many or a size class.

clone_size j_call v_call d_call cdr3_nt cdr3_aa
many TRBJ2-7 TRBV5-1 . TGCGCCAGCAGCTTGGCCGGGACACCCTCTAAAGAGCAGTACTTC CASSLAGTPSKEQYF
. TRBJ2-2 TRBV20-1 . TGCAGAGCCCCAATTAGCGGCACCGGGGAGCTGTTTTTT CRAPISGTGELFF
many TRBJ1-1 TRBV10-3 . TGTGCCATCAGTGTAAAGGTGAACACTGAAGCTTTCTTT CAISVKVNTEAFF
many TRBJ2-7 TRBV5-1 . TGCGCCAGCAGCTTGGAGGTGAGGGACGGAAGAACCTTTAGCTCCTACGAGCAGTACTTC CASSLEVRDGRTFSSYEQYF
many TRBJ2-3 TRBV6-5 . TGTGCCAGCAGCGAATCAGATACGCAGTATTTT CASSESDTQYF
many TRBJ2-6 TRBV29-1 . TGCAGCGTTAGGGCGATCTCTGGGGCCAACGTCCTGACTTTC CSVRAISGANVLTF
many TRBJ2-7 TRBV11-2 . TGTGCCAGCAGCTTATACGCGGACGAGCAGTACTTC CASSLYADEQYF
few TRBJ1-5 TRBV11-2 . TGTGCCAGCAGCTTGCGCACCGGGACTAGTAGCGGGCCCCAGCATTTT CASSLRTGTSSGPQHF
. TRBJ2-6 TRBV10-3 TRBD1 TGTGCCATCAGTCGGGGACAGGGGGTCCGCTCTGGGGCCAACGTCCTGACTTTC CAISRGQGVRSGANVLTF
few TRBJ1-3 TRBV9 TRBD1 TGTGCCAGCAATCCCGGGACAGGCTCCTACTCTGGAAACACCATATATTTT CASNPGTGSYSGNTIYF
many TRBJ2-7 TRBV6-5 . TGTGCCAGCAGTTACGGGGTTTCCTACGAGCAGTACTTC CASSYGVSYEQYF
many TRBJ1-2 TRBV12-3/TRBV12-4 . TGTGCCAGCAGAGCTACAAGGCCGCAGGGGGGCTACACCTTC CASRATRPQGGYTF
. TRBJ2-5 TRBV11-2 . TGTGCCAGCAGCTTATGGGACACAAGTCAAGAGACCCAGTACTTC CASSLWDTSQETQYF
many TRBJ1-3 TRBV12-3/TRBV12-4 TRBD1 TGTGCCTGCCCCAGGGGGCTTGCTGGAAACACCATATATTTT CACPRGLAGNTIYF
. TRBJ2-3 TRBV9 TRBD1 TGTGCCAGCAGCAAGGGACAGGTTCGGCCAGATACGCAGTATTTT CASSKGQVRPDTQYF
many TRBJ2-1 TRBV7-3 . TGTGCCAGCAGCCCGCGGGCCAACAATGAGCAGTTCTTC CASSPRANNEQFF
. TRBJ2-3 TRBV7-2 TRBD2 TGTGCCAGCAGCTTAGGGGTAGCGGGGGAACGTGCAGATACGCAGTATTTT CASSLGVAGERADTQYF
few TRBJ2-2 TRBV11-2 TRBD2 TGTGCCAGCAGCTTAGTGAGCGGGGGGGCCGTCGGTAGTCACACCGGGGAGCTGTTTTTT CASSLVSGGAVGSHTGELFF
few TRBJ1-1 TRBV27 . TGTGCCAGCAGTCCCCGGGGAGGGGGGCCGAACACTGAAGCTTTCTTT CASSPRGGGPNTEAFF
many TRBJ2-5 TRBV12-3/TRBV12-4 . TGTGCCAGCAGTGACCTGGGGGGAAAAGAGACCCAGTACTTC CASSDLGGKETQYF
many TRBJ2-3 TRBV11-2 TRBD1 TGTGCCAGCAGCTCTCCCTCGGACAGGGTAGCTAGCGCCCTCACAGATACGCAGTATTTT CASSSPSDRVASALTDTQYF
. TRBJ1-6 TRBV6-1 . TGTGCCAGCAGTCCGTCCCGACAGAGAGATAATTCACCCCTCCACTTT CASSPSRQRDNSPLHF
many TRBJ2-3 TRBV20-1 TRBD2 TGCAGTGCTAGAGCGGGGGGGGGCACAGATACGCAGTATTTT CSARAGGGTDTQYF
many TRBJ1-2 TRBV20-1 . TGCAGTGCTAGCCCTTTGGGGGAGACAGCTAACTATGGCTACACCTTC CSASPLGETANYGYTF
many TRBJ1-6 TRBV4-2 . TGTGCCAGCAGCCAAGCCCAGAGGAACGATTCACCCCTCCACTTT CASSQAQRNDSPLHF